Here is one T cell receptor beta chain with its context. The authors' processing: It was from reference gene primer amplification that nucleated cell counts were estimated. The data were produced by immunoSEQ multiplex PCR, yet TCRdb's version contains in-frame clones alone and is incomplete. The V and J calls and clone size come from that table; D and trimming were worked out from the DNA. Of roughly 280,000 clones listed, around 92% are singletons. The sample belongs to a study of blood T cell repertoires in COVID-19. This CDR3 spans 15 amino acids. In germline, CDR1 is SNHLY, CDR2 FYNNEI. V gave up 3 bases and J gave up 1 base, with 10 bases separating them.

The clonotype was recovered from a woman aged 60 to 75 who had recovered from COVID-19. Source material: PBMCs or T cells enriched from blood (not recorded which). The chain links TRBV2 to TRBJ1-5; no clear D. CDR3 DNA: TGTGCCAGCAGTGATCGGGGTACGAGCAATCAGCCCCAGCATTTT. It specifies CASSDRGTSNQPQHF.